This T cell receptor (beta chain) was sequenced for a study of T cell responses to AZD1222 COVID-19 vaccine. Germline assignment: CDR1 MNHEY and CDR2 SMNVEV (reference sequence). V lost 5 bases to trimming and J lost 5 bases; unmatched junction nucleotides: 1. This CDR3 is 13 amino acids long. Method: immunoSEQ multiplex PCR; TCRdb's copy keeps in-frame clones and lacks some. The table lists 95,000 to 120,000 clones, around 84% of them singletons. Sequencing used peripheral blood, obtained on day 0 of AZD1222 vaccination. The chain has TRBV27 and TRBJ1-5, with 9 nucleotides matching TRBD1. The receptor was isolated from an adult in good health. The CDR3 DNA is TGTGCCAGCAGTCGGACAGGGGATCAGCCCCAGCATTTT. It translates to CASSRTGDQPQHF.